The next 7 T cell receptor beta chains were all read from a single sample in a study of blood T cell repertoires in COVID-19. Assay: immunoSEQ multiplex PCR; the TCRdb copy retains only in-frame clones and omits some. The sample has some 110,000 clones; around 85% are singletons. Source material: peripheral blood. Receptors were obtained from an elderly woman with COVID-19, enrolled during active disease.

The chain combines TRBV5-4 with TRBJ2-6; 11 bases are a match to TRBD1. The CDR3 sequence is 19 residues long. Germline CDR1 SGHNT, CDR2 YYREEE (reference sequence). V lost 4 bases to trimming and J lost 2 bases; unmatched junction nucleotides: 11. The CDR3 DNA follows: TGTGCCAGCAGCCTGGGTGGGGGACAGGGGGTCCCTGGGGCCAACGTCCTGACTTTC. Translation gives CASSLGGGQGVPGANVLTF. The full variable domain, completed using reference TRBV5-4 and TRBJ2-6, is ETGVTQSPTHLIKTRGQQVTLRCSSQSGHNTVSWYQQALGQGPQFIFQYYREEENGRGNFPPRFSGLQFPNYSSELNVNALELDDSALYLCASSLGGGQGVPGANVLTFGAGSRLTVL.

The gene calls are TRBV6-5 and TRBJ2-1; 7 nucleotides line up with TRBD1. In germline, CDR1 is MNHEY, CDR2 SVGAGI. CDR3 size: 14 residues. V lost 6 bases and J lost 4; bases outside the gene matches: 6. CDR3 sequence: CASSPGTDYNEQFF. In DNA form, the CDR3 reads TGTGCCAGCAGCCCCGGGACAGATTACAATGAGCAGTTCTTC.

The CDR3 reads CASSSDSYNEQFF. The CDR3 DNA sequence: TGTGCCAGCAGCAGTGACAGCTACAATGAGCAGTTCTTC. This chain joins TRBV28 and TRBJ2-1; tentatively, D is TRBD1 (5 bases). V shed 6 bases and J shed 3 bases, with 9 bases lying between them. This CDR3 region has 13 residues. Germline CDR1 reads MDHEN; CDR2 reads SYDVKM.

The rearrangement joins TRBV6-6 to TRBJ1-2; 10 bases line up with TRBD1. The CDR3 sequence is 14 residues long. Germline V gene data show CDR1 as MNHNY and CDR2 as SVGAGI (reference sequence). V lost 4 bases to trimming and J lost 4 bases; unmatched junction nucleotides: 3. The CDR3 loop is CASSLGQGLYGYTF. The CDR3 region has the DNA TGTGCCAGCAGTTTGGGACAGGGGCTCTATGGCTACACCTTC.

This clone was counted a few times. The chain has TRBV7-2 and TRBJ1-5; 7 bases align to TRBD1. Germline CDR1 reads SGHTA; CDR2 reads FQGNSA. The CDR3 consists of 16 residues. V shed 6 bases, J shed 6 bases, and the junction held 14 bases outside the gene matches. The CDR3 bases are TGTGCCAGCAGTCCCCAGCCAGGGGGGATAGGTCAGCCCCAGCATTTT. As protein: CASSPQPGGIGQPQHF.

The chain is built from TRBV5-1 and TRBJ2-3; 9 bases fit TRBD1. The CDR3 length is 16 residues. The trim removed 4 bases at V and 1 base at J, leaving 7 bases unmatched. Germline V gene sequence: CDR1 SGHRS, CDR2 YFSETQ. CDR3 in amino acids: CASSTGTGWGTDTQYF. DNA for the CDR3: TGCGCCAGCAGCACCGGGACAGGGTGGGGCACAGATACGCAGTATTTT.

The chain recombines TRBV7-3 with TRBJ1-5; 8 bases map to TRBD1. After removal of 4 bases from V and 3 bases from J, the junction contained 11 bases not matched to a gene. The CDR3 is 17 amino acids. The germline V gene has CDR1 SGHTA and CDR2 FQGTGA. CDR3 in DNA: TGTGCCAGCAGCTACAACAGGGGGATTGGGATCAATCAGCCCCAGCATTTT. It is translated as CASSYNRGIGINQPQHF.